The clone carrying this TCR beta chain was detected once. Germline V gene sequence: CDR1 SGDLS, CDR2 YYNGEE. Between the trimmed V and J ends, which lost 4 bases and 4 bases, there was a span of 8 bases. The CDR3 loop spans 13 amino acids. This entry comes from a study of blood T cell repertoires in COVID-19. Measured with immunoSEQ multiplex PCR; TCRdb has only the in-frame clones, and not every one. This sample has around 150,000 clones, with 77% found just once. The clonotype was recovered from a woman in her fifties or sixties with active or convalescent COVID-19. Input material: peripheral blood. The genes are TRBV9 and TRBJ2-2; the D gene is possibly TRBD2 (6 bases). The CDR3 reads CASSRRATGELFF. The DNA for the CDR3 is TGTGCCAGCAGCCGGAGGGCCACCGGGGAGCTGTTTTTT. The full variable domain, its missing parts supplied by reference TRBV9 and TRBJ2-2, is DSGVTQTPKHLITATGQRVTLRCSPRSGDLSVYWYQQSLDQGLQFLIQYYNGEERAKGNILERFSAQQFPDLHSELNLSSLELGDSALYFCASSRRATGELFFGEGSRLTVL.